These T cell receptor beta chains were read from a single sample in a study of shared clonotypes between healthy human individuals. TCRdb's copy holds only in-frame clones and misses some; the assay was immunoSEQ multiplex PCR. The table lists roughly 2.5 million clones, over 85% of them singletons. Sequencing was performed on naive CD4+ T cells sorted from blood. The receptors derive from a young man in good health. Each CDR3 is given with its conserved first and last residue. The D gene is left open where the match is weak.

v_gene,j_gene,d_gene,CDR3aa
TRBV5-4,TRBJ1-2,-,CASSYYDRYDYGYTF
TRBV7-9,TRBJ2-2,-,CASSPTGNTGELFF
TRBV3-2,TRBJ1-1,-,CPRDTEAFF
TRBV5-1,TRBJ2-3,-,CASSLVTGQGQADTQYF
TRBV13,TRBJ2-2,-,CASSLIRGRAGELFF
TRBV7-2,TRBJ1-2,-,CASTLVGYGYTF
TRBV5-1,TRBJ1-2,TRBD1,CASSIGTGEGYTF
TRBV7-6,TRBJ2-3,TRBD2,CASSFPVNKTSGSTDTQYF
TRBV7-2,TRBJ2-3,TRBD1,CASSLRGTGWTDTQYF
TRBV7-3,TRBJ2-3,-,CASSLTDTTDTQYF
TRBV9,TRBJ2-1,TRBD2,CASSVEGTSGASSYNEQFF
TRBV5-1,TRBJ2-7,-,CASSFASPGPYEQYF
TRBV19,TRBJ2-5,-,CASSGGGAGETQYF
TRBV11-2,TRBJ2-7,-,CASSSPSQYEQYF
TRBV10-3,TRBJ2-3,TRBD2,CAISDLIGGGLAGARGTDTQYF
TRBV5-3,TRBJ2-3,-,CARSLDPLLATEGNTQYF
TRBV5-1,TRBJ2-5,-,CASSLEGTGETQYF
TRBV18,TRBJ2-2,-,CASSQVTLNTGELFF
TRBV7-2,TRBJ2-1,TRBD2,CASSFDGRAINEQFF
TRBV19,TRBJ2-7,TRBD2,CASSIEGRGPYEQYF
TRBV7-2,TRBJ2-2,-,CASSPPLSGELFF
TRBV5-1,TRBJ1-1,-,CASSRGEGIDRGGAAFF
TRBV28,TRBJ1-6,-,CASIQGSYNSPLHF
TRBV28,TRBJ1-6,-,CASIQDRYSPLHF
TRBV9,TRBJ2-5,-,CASSVGGLSQETQYF
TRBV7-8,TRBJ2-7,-,CASSLKGTEQYF
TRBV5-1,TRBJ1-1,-,CASSLGQGSTEAFF
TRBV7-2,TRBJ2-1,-,CASSLPPSLNEQFF
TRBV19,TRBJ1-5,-,CASKWGRDQPQHF
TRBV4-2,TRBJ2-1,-,CASSQDKFTDEQFF
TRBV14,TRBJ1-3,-,CASSHVQGPGNTIYF
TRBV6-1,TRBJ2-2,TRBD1,CASSAPGQGAKPGELFF
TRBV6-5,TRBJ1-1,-,CASTLLGGTEAFF
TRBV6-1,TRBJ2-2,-,CASSEQGGGELFF
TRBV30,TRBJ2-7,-,CAWGSRVVSEQYF
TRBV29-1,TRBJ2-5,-,CSVSSSVQETQYF
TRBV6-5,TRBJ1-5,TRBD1,CATGQGSNQPQHF
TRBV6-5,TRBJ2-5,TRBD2,CASSQGRGRGETQYF
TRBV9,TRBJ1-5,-,CASSVGQGGQPQHF
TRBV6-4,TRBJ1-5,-,CASSDCQGLWPGNQPQHF
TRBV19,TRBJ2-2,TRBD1,CASSEGALRTGELFF
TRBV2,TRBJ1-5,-,CASSDSYQPQHF
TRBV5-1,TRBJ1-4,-,CASGEQGNEKLFF
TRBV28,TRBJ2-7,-,CASGYEQYF
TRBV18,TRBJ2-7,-,CASSPTWAVEWDEQYF
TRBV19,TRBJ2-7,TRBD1,CASSMGQGPNEQYF
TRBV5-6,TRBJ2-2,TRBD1,CASSRDRSFTGELFF
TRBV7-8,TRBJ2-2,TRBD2,CASSSSGGVTGELFF
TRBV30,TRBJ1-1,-,CASGGAGLAFF
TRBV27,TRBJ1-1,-,CASSSHSRANTEAFF
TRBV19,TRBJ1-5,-,CASTSGRGNNQPQHF
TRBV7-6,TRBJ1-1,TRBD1,CASSRDRDTEAFF
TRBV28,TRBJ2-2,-,CASSLIGELFF
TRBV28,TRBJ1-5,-,CASSLSGATGTNQPQHF
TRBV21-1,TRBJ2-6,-,CASSKTGPGTGANVLTF